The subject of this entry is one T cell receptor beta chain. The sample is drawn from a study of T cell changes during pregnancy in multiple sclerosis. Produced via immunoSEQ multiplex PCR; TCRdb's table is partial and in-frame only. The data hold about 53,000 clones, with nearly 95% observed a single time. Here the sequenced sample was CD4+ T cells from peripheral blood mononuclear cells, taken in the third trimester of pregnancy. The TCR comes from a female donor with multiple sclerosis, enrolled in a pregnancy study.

CDR3 sequence (DNA): TGTGCCAGCAGCGCGGGGTCCGGGACGGGCTCTGGGGCCAACGTCCTGACTTTC. Amino acids: CASSAGSGTGSGANVLTF. The genes are TRBV5-4 and TRBJ2-6; possibly TRBD2 for D (6 bases). The CDR3 runs to 18 residues. V was trimmed by 4 bases and J by 0 bases, leaving 17 bases between them. Germline CDR1 is SGHNT and CDR2 is YYREEE (reference sequence).